These T cell receptor beta chains were read from a single sample in a study of CD8+ T cells in alopecia areata. Data came from immunoSEQ multiplex PCR; TCRdb stores just in-frame clones and leaves some out. The data show about 140,000 clones, roughly nine tenths seen once. Source: CD8+ T cells sorted from blood, taken at week 4, from a patient treated with tofacitinib. Receptors originate from a human donor with alopecia areata. Both conserved end residues are part of each CDR3. Fields, in order: J gene, D gene, V gene, clone size, CDR3 DNA, CDR3 protein. A D gene is named only where the DNA matches it firmly. The size of a clone is reported for some rows only, either as once, few or many, or as a class for expanded clones.

J gene: TRBJ2-7
D gene: TRBD1
V gene: TRBV4-1
clone size: -
CDR3 DNA: TGCGCCAGCAGCATCGGGACAGGCCAACTACTCGAGCAGTACTTC
CDR3 protein: CASSIGTGQLLEQYF

J gene: TRBJ1-1
D gene: -
V gene: TRBV12-5
clone size: -
CDR3 DNA: TGTGCTAGTGGTTTGGAGACCGCTGAAGCTTTCTTT
CDR3 protein: CASGLETAEAFF

J gene: TRBJ2-3
D gene: -
V gene: TRBV7-9
clone size: -
CDR3 DNA: TGTGCCAGCAGCTCGAGCCACCGGGACACAGATACGCAGTATTTT
CDR3 protein: CASSSSHRDTDTQYF

J gene: TRBJ2-3
D gene: -
V gene: TRBV6-5
clone size: -
CDR3 DNA: TGTGCCAGCAGTTACTCCAGGGGTAGCACAGATACGCAGTATTTT
CDR3 protein: CASSYSRGSTDTQYF

J gene: TRBJ2-1
D gene: -
V gene: TRBV15
clone size: -
CDR3 DNA: TGTGCCACCAGCCCTAAAGAAGCGGAGGGGCCCGGCAATGAGCAGTTCTTC
CDR3 protein: CATSPKEAEGPGNEQFF

J gene: TRBJ1-1
D gene: -
V gene: TRBV7-2
clone size: -
CDR3 DNA: TGTGCCAGCAGCTTAACTACAGGGACTGAAGCTTTCTTT
CDR3 protein: CASSLTTGTEAFF

J gene: TRBJ2-7
D gene: -
V gene: TRBV5-4
clone size: -
CDR3 DNA: TGTGCCAGCGACGGGGTCGGGAACTACGAGCAGTACTTC
CDR3 protein: CASDGVGNYEQYF

J gene: TRBJ1-2
D gene: -
V gene: TRBV5-6
clone size: -
CDR3 DNA: TGTGCCAGCAGCTCGATACAACCGGGACAAGATTATGGCTACACCTTC
CDR3 protein: CASSSIQPGQDYGYTF

J gene: TRBJ2-5
D gene: TRBD2
V gene: TRBV19
clone size: -
CDR3 DNA: TGTGCCAGTATTGGGCGGGAGTCGGAGACCCAGTACTTC
CDR3 protein: CASIGRESETQYF

J gene: TRBJ2-3
D gene: -
V gene: TRBV6-6
clone size: -
CDR3 DNA: TGTGCCAGCAGTTTACACAGGGCTGGGGCAGATACGCAGTATTTT
CDR3 protein: CASSLHRAGADTQYF

J gene: TRBJ1-2
D gene: -
V gene: TRBV25-1
clone size: -
CDR3 DNA: TGTGCCAGCAGTGAAACAGGGTACTACGGCTACACCTTC
CDR3 protein: CASSETGYYGYTF

J gene: TRBJ2-1
D gene: TRBD2
V gene: TRBV4-1
clone size: -
CDR3 DNA: TGCGCCAGCAGCCACAGACTAGCGGGAGGTTTAAATGAGCAGTTCTTC
CDR3 protein: CASSHRLAGGLNEQFF

J gene: TRBJ1-1
D gene: -
V gene: TRBV29-1
clone size: -
CDR3 DNA: TGCAGCGTTGAAGACAGGAGATCTAACACTGAAGCTTTCTTT
CDR3 protein: CSVEDRRSNTEAFF

J gene: TRBJ2-5
D gene: -
V gene: TRBV4-1
clone size: -
CDR3 DNA: TGCGCCAGCAGCCAAGACTCGGAGACCCAGTACTTC
CDR3 protein: CASSQDSETQYF

J gene: TRBJ2-5
D gene: TRBD1
V gene: TRBV5-4
clone size: -
CDR3 DNA: TGTGCCAGCAACTCAAAGTTGGGACAGGGGGCGCGGGAGACCCAGTACTTC
CDR3 protein: CASNSKLGQGARETQYF

J gene: TRBJ1-4
D gene: -
V gene: TRBV7-8
clone size: -
CDR3 DNA: TGTGCCAGCAGCTCCGGGGCAACTAATGAAAAACTGTTTTTT
CDR3 protein: CASSSGATNEKLFF

J gene: TRBJ1-1
D gene: -
V gene: TRBV29-1
clone size: once
CDR3 DNA: TGCAGCGGGGGCAGGGTGAACACTGAAGCTTTCTTT
CDR3 protein: CSGGRVNTEAFF

J gene: TRBJ2-6
D gene: -
V gene: TRBV4-2
clone size: -
CDR3 DNA: TGTGCCAGCAGCCAGAGTGGTACAGGCTTCTTCTCTGGGGCCAACGTCCTGACTTTC
CDR3 protein: CASSQSGTGFFSGANVLTF

J gene: TRBJ2-2
D gene: TRBD1
V gene: TRBV4-1
clone size: -
CDR3 DNA: TGCGCCAGCAGCCAGACAGGGGGCGCGTCCGGGGAGCTGTTTTTT
CDR3 protein: CASSQTGGASGELFF

J gene: TRBJ2-1
D gene: -
V gene: TRBV2
clone size: -
CDR3 DNA: TGTGCCAGCATGGGGGAGTACAATGAGCAGTTCTTC
CDR3 protein: CASMGEYNEQFF

J gene: TRBJ2-7
D gene: -
V gene: TRBV5-1
clone size: -
CDR3 DNA: TGCGCCAGCAGCTGGACAGAGAGCCAGAGCTCCTACGAGCAGTACTTC
CDR3 protein: CASSWTESQSSYEQYF

J gene: TRBJ2-7
D gene: TRBD2
V gene: TRBV10-3
clone size: -
CDR3 DNA: TGTGCCATCAGTGAGTCCCCGGGAGGAGGTAGCTACGAGCAGTACTTC
CDR3 protein: CAISESPGGGSYEQYF

J gene: TRBJ1-1
D gene: TRBD1
V gene: TRBV29-1
clone size: once
CDR3 DNA: TGCAGCGTTGAAGACCGGGACAGGGGGTACACTGAAGCTTTCTTT
CDR3 protein: CSVEDRDRGYTEAFF

J gene: TRBJ2-3
D gene: -
V gene: TRBV10-3
clone size: -
CDR3 DNA: TGTGCCATCAGTGATGGTGGGGGGCGCGATACGCAGTATTTT
CDR3 protein: CAISDGGGRDTQYF

J gene: TRBJ2-7
D gene: -
V gene: TRBV7-9
clone size: few
CDR3 DNA: TGTGCCAGCAGCTCCCCGGTTGGGGCCTCCTACGAGCAGTACTTC
CDR3 protein: CASSSPVGASYEQYF

J gene: TRBJ2-5
D gene: -
V gene: TRBV27
clone size: -
CDR3 DNA: TGTGCCAGCAGTCAATACCGGGACCCTCAAGAGACCCAGTACTTC
CDR3 protein: CASSQYRDPQETQYF

J gene: TRBJ2-1
D gene: -
V gene: TRBV4-1
clone size: -
CDR3 DNA: TGCGCCAGCAGCCAGCGCGGGGATGAGCAGTTCTTC
CDR3 protein: CASSQRGDEQFF

J gene: TRBJ2-5
D gene: -
V gene: TRBV7-9
clone size: few
CDR3 DNA: TGTGCCAGCAGCCACCCGGAGGAAGAGACCCAGTACTTC
CDR3 protein: CASSHPEEETQYF

J gene: TRBJ2-1
D gene: -
V gene: TRBV10-2
clone size: -
CDR3 DNA: TGCGCCAGCAGTCCCGGGACTGGAGCCTACAATGAGCAGTTCTTC
CDR3 protein: CASSPGTGAYNEQFF

J gene: TRBJ2-7
D gene: -
V gene: TRBV30
clone size: -
CDR3 DNA: TGTGCCTGGAGCTCCGCAGGGGCCGAGCAGTACTTC
CDR3 protein: CAWSSAGAEQYF

J gene: TRBJ1-2
D gene: -
V gene: TRBV7-2
clone size: -
CDR3 DNA: TGTGCCAGCAGCTTGAAAGGTGAGGGAACAACCAACTATGGCTACACCTTC
CDR3 protein: CASSLKGEGTTNYGYTF

J gene: TRBJ1-2
D gene: -
V gene: TRBV29-1
clone size: -
CDR3 DNA: TGCAGCCCTCCCAGGGGACATGGCTACACCTTC
CDR3 protein: CSPPRGHGYTF

J gene: TRBJ1-4
D gene: -
V gene: TRBV7-9
clone size: few
CDR3 DNA: TGTGCCAGCAGCACAAACCGAGGGGACCCAGGGAAACTGTTTTTT
CDR3 protein: CASSTNRGDPGKLFF

J gene: TRBJ1-5
D gene: -
V gene: TRBV13
clone size: -
CDR3 DNA: TGTGCCAGCAGCTCAACACAGGGACAGCCCCAGCATTTT
CDR3 protein: CASSSTQGQPQHF

J gene: TRBJ2-3
D gene: TRBD2
V gene: TRBV27
clone size: -
CDR3 DNA: TGTGCCAGCAGTCCATACCCCGGGGGCGGGAGGGCCGAGGGCACAGATACGCAGTATTTT
CDR3 protein: CASSPYPGGGRAEGTDTQYF

J gene: TRBJ2-1
D gene: -
V gene: TRBV7-9
clone size: -
CDR3 DNA: TGTGCCAGCAGCGGGTGGGACGGGATGAGCTCCTACAATGAGCAGTTCTTC
CDR3 protein: CASSGWDGMSSYNEQFF

J gene: TRBJ2-2
D gene: -
V gene: TRBV2
clone size: -
CDR3 DNA: TGTGCCAGCAGTGAAGCCTACGGACAGATCCCTTACACCGGGGAGCTGTTTTTT
CDR3 protein: CASSEAYGQIPYTGELFF

J gene: TRBJ2-3
D gene: -
V gene: TRBV5-5
clone size: -
CDR3 DNA: TGTGCCAGCAGCTTGGTTGAGGGGATCACAGATACGCAGTATTTT
CDR3 protein: CASSLVEGITDTQYF

J gene: TRBJ1-2
D gene: -
V gene: TRBV6-1
clone size: few
CDR3 DNA: TGTGCCAGCAGCCACGACAGCCCCTATGGCTACACCTTC
CDR3 protein: CASSHDSPYGYTF

J gene: TRBJ1-3
D gene: -
V gene: TRBV7-2
clone size: once
CDR3 DNA: TGTGCCAGCAGCCTTTATGGGGGTCAGGGAAACACCATATATTTT
CDR3 protein: CASSLYGGQGNTIYF

J gene: TRBJ2-7
D gene: -
V gene: TRBV4-1
clone size: -
CDR3 DNA: TGCGCCAGCAGCCAAGTTGCAGGGGACGAGCAGTACTTC
CDR3 protein: CASSQVAGDEQYF

J gene: TRBJ2-1
D gene: TRBD1
V gene: TRBV10-2
clone size: -
CDR3 DNA: TGCGCCAGCAGTGAGTTTTGGACAGGGAACTCCTACAATGAGCAGTTCTTC
CDR3 protein: CASSEFWTGNSYNEQFF

J gene: TRBJ1-2
D gene: -
V gene: TRBV5-4
clone size: -
CDR3 DNA: TGTGCCAGCAGCGCGGATCTCTATGGCTACACCTTC
CDR3 protein: CASSADLYGYTF

J gene: TRBJ2-7
D gene: -
V gene: TRBV27
clone size: few
CDR3 DNA: TGTGCCAGCAGTATGTTTGGGGGGGCCGCCTACGAGCAGTACTTC
CDR3 protein: CASSMFGGAAYEQYF